This TCR beta chain stems from a study of CD8 T cells in Susac syndrome. The CDR3 spans 15 residues. Germline V gene sequence: CDR1 SQVTM, CDR2 ANQGSEA. After removal of 3 bases from V and 2 bases from J, the junction contained 7 bases not matched to a gene. Whole-study results and caveats: It was acknowledged in the study that the number of individuals who were included in its TCR sequencing and HLA analysis was relatively small.

Comment on this clonotype: Its antigen is undetermined.

CD8+ and CD4+ T cells from blood underwent TCR beta sequencing, which was carried out in a high-throughput format. Reverse transcription of about 0.45 to 1 ug RNA was performed with random hexamers. TCRdb processed the immunoSEQ multiplex PCR reads anew with MiXCR; each CDR3 protein has one entry. The table shows about 66,000 distinct CDR3 sequences, with approximately 94% occurring only once. The clonotype originates from a human donor with multiple sclerosis. Sequencing was done on a sample of CD8+ T cells from PBMCs. The J gene is TRBJ2-3, the V gene TRBV29-1, with 8 bases matching TRBD2. The CDR3: CSVDAGGGLTDTQYF. CDR3 in DNA: TGCAGCGTTGATGCGGGCGGGGGGCTCACAGATACGCAGTATTTT.